These T cell receptor beta chains were read from a single sample in a study of T cell responses to AZD1222 COVID-19 vaccine. Measured with immunoSEQ multiplex PCR; TCRdb has only the in-frame clones, and not every one. The profile shows 150,000 to 200,000 clones, roughly nine tenths of them singletons. This material consisted of peripheral blood, taken on day 0 of MenACWY control vaccination. The receptors come from an adult in good health. CDR3s include the opening cysteine and the closing phenylalanine or tryptophan. The order of the fields is D gene, J gene, clone size, V gene, CDR3 DNA, CDR3 protein. The D gene is left open where the match is weak. Clone size appears in some rows only: once, few, many, or a class for an expanded clone.

D: NA; J: TRBJ1-5; size: NA; V: TRBV5-1; DNA: TGCGCCAGCAGCTTGGTTGAGTCGGGGCCCCAGCATTTT; CDR3: CASSLVESGPQHF
D: NA; J: TRBJ1-1; size: NA; V: TRBV30; DNA: TGTGCCTGGAGGTGGGACGAGAACACTGAAGCTTTCTTT; CDR3: CAWRWDENTEAFF
D: TRBD2; J: TRBJ2-7; size: NA; V: TRBV27; DNA: TGTGCCAGCAGCCCAGGGACTAGCGGGAGGGCCCTATCGGGGCAGTACTTC; CDR3: CASSPGTSGRALSGQYF
D: NA; J: TRBJ1-5; size: NA; V: TRBV11-2; DNA: TGTGCCAGCAGCTTAGGCCGGGACTTCTCCGGCAATCAGCCCCAGCATTTT; CDR3: CASSLGRDFSGNQPQHF
D: TRBD2; J: TRBJ2-3; size: NA; V: TRBV3-1/TRBV3-2; DNA: TGTGCCAGCAGCCAAGATTTTAGCGGGGGCTCTAGCACAGATACGCAGTATTTT; CDR3: CASSQDFSGGSSTDTQYF
D: NA; J: TRBJ1-2; size: few; V: TRBV24-1; DNA: TGTGCCACCAGTGATTTGCAGGGGAAGGGCTACACCTTC; CDR3: CATSDLQGKGYTF
D: TRBD2; J: TRBJ2-5; size: NA; V: TRBV28; DNA: TGTGCCAGCAGTCCGCCGGGACTAGCGGGAGTATGGGAGACCCAGTACTTC; CDR3: CASSPPGLAGVWETQYF
D: NA; J: TRBJ2-7; size: NA; V: TRBV6-4; DNA: TGTGCCAGCACGGGAAGGCAATCCTACGAGCAGTACTTC; CDR3: CASTGRQSYEQYF
D: TRBD2; J: TRBJ2-1; size: NA; V: TRBV7-8; DNA: TGTGCCAGCAGCTCCGGACTAGCGGGAGGGGATGAGCAGTTCTTC; CDR3: CASSSGLAGGDEQFF
D: NA; J: TRBJ2-2; size: NA; V: TRBV3-1/TRBV3-2; DNA: TGTGCCAGCAGCCAAGGGACCCCGGGCACCGGGGAGCTGTTTTTT; CDR3: CASSQGTPGTGELFF
D: TRBD2; J: TRBJ2-5; size: NA; V: TRBV3-1/TRBV3-2; DNA: TGTGCCAGCAGCCAAGAAGGACTAGCGGGAGGAGGGGAGACCCAGTACTTC; CDR3: CASSQEGLAGGGETQYF
D: TRBD1; J: TRBJ2-3; size: NA; V: TRBV5-1; DNA: TGCGCCAGCAGCTGGGGAGACAGGGATCCAGATACGCAGTATTTT; CDR3: CASSWGDRDPDTQYF
D: NA; J: TRBJ1-5; size: NA; V: TRBV27; DNA: TGTGCCAGCAGTTGGGCAGGTCATCAGCCCCAGCATTTT; CDR3: CASSWAGHQPQHF
D: TRBD1; J: TRBJ2-1; size: NA; V: TRBV5-1; DNA: TGCGCCAGCAGCTTGAGACAGGGAGCCTACAATGAGCAGTTCTTC; CDR3: CASSLRQGAYNEQFF
D: TRBD1; J: TRBJ2-1; size: NA; V: TRBV5-1; DNA: TGCGCCAGCAGACGGACAGGGGATGAGCAGTTCTTC; CDR3: CASRRTGDEQFF
D: NA; J: TRBJ2-3; size: NA; V: TRBV7-8; DNA: TGTGCCAGCAGCTTAGCGGGGTTGAGGGATACGCAGTATTTT; CDR3: CASSLAGLRDTQYF
D: TRBD1; J: TRBJ1-2; size: NA; V: TRBV5-7; DNA: TGTGCCAGCAGCATCGGGACAGGGGGCGCGAGAAACTATGGCTACACCTTC; CDR3: CASSIGTGGARNYGYTF
D: TRBD2; J: TRBJ2-1; size: NA; V: TRBV5-1; DNA: TGCGCCAGCAGCTTGGGAGGTGGCGGGGGCTACAATGAGCAGTTCTTC; CDR3: CASSLGGGGGYNEQFF
D: NA; J: TRBJ1-2; size: NA; V: TRBV7-2; DNA: TGTGCCAGCAGCTACAAAGGAGCAGGGCTCGGCTACACCTTC; CDR3: CASSYKGAGLGYTF
D: NA; J: TRBJ1-1; size: NA; V: TRBV6-5; DNA: TGTGCCAGCAGTTACTCGTGGGGCACTGAAGCTTTCTTT; CDR3: CASSYSWGTEAFF
D: NA; J: TRBJ1-5; size: few; V: TRBV15; DNA: TGTGCCACCAGCCCCTGGACCGTGAATAGCAATCAGCCCCAGCATTTT; CDR3: CATSPWTVNSNQPQHF
D: NA; J: TRBJ1-2; size: NA; V: TRBV6-5; DNA: TGTGCCAGCCGGGAGGGGAGACCCTATGGCTACACCTTC; CDR3: CASREGRPYGYTF
D: TRBD1; J: TRBJ1-1; size: NA; V: TRBV6-5; DNA: TGTGCCAGCAGTCGAACAGGGGCGGGCACTGAAGCTTTCTTT; CDR3: CASSRTGAGTEAFF
D: NA; J: TRBJ2-7; size: NA; V: TRBV7-9; DNA: TGTGCCAGCAGCTTAGAGTTGGGGGCGGGCGAGCAGTACTTC; CDR3: CASSLELGAGEQYF
D: TRBD1; J: TRBJ1-2; size: NA; V: TRBV7-3; DNA: TGTGCCAGCAGTGTTACGGGGACAGGCGGGGGCTACACCTTC; CDR3: CASSVTGTGGGYTF
D: TRBD2; J: TRBJ2-7; size: NA; V: TRBV6-1; DNA: TGTGCCAGCAGTGAAGCGCTGATGGGAGGGAGGGACGAGCAGTACTTC; CDR3: CASSEALMGGRDEQYF
D: TRBD1; J: TRBJ1-2; size: NA; V: TRBV19; DNA: TGTGCCAGTAGCATACTCCGGGACAGCTATGGCTACACCTTC; CDR3: CASSILRDSYGYTF
D: TRBD1; J: TRBJ1-2; size: NA; V: TRBV19; DNA: TGTGCCAGTAGTATGGGGGACAGATTTCGGCAACTATATGGCTACACCTTC; CDR3: CASSMGDRFRQLYGYTF
D: NA; J: TRBJ1-1; size: NA; V: TRBV19; DNA: TGTGCCAGTAGTACCCCGGGACAGAACACTGAAGCTTTCTTT; CDR3: CASSTPGQNTEAFF
D: NA; J: TRBJ1-4; size: NA; V: TRBV19; DNA: TGTGCCAGTAGTACAGGGGCGGAAAAACTGTTTTTT; CDR3: CASSTGAEKLFF
D: NA; J: TRBJ2-5; size: NA; V: TRBV24-1; DNA: TGTGCCACCAGTGCCCCTCTCGGGGCGGGAGAGACCCAGTACTTC; CDR3: CATSAPLGAGETQYF
D: NA; J: TRBJ2-5; size: NA; V: TRBV9; DNA: TGTGCCAGCAGCTCCCTGGAGGGGAACGAGCAAGAGACCCAGTACTTC; CDR3: CASSSLEGNEQETQYF
D: NA; J: TRBJ2-7; size: NA; V: TRBV9; DNA: TGTGCCAGCAGCGTAGAAATAGGGGGATCCATCTACGAGCAGTACTTC; CDR3: CASSVEIGGSIYEQYF
D: NA; J: TRBJ1-3; size: few; V: TRBV20-1; DNA: TGCAGTGCTGGACTTCGAAACACCATATATTTT; CDR3: CSAGLRNTIYF
D: NA; J: TRBJ2-7; size: NA; V: TRBV3-1/TRBV3-2; DNA: TGTGCCAGCAGCCAAGTACGGGGTGGCAGACCCGAGCAGTACTTC; CDR3: CASSQVRGGRPEQYF
D: TRBD2; J: TRBJ2-7; size: once; V: TRBV30; DNA: TGTGCCTGGGCCCGGGACTACTCCTACGAGCAGTACTTC; CDR3: CAWARDYSYEQYF
D: TRBD2; J: TRBJ2-6; size: NA; V: TRBV11-1; DNA: TGTGCCAGCAGCTCCCAGCGGGGTGGGGCCAACGTCCTGACTTTC; CDR3: CASSSQRGGANVLTF
D: NA; J: TRBJ2-2; size: NA; V: TRBV11-2; DNA: TGTGCCAGCAGCTTGCCTCTTTCCTTGGCGGTTGCCGGGGAGCTGTTTTTT; CDR3: CASSLPLSLAVAGELFF